The 6 T cell receptor beta chains listed next were all sequenced from one sample in a study of blood T cell repertoires in COVID-19. Only in-frame clones appear in the TCRdb table, and some are missing; sequencing was by immunoSEQ multiplex PCR. In the table there are around 300,000 clones, over 75% of which are singletons. Material: peripheral blood. These receptors were obtained from a woman aged 45 to 65 with active or convalescent COVID-19.

The chain links TRBV6-5 to TRBJ2-5; a weak D match, TRBD1 (5 bases). The germline gives CDR1 MNHEY, CDR2 SVGAGI. Trimming left V 4 bases short and J 3 bases short, with 9 bases between. There are 13 residues in the CDR3. CDR3: CASSWGQKETQYF. CDR3 coding DNA: TGTGCCAGCAGTTGGGGCCAAAAAGAGACCCAGTACTTC.

The table lists this clone with a count of one. The gene calls are TRBV18 and TRBJ2-1, with 8 bases that match TRBD2. Germline V gene data show CDR1 as KGHSH and CDR2 as LQKENI. CDR3 length: 17 residues. Trimming cost V 2 bases and J 4 bases; bases outside gene matches: 10. CDR3 protein: CASSPRVHGGVYNEQFF. The DNA of the CDR3 is TGTGCCAGCTCACCAAGGGTCCACGGGGGGGTTTACAATGAGCAGTTCTTC.

This clone has a handful of counts. Here the CDR3 DNA reads TGTGCCAGCAGCTTAGCCCCCGCTAACTATGGCTACACCTTC. Amino acid sequence: CASSLAPANYGYTF. The rearrangement links TRBV7-9 to TRBJ1-2; D call uncertain. Per germline, CDR1 SEHNR and CDR2 FQNEAQ (reference sequence). The CDR3 loop spans 14 amino acids. The V and J ends lost 0 bases and 0 bases respectively, with 5 bases between them.

This clone was detected once. This chain uses TRBV6-2 or TRBV6-3 with TRBJ2-7, with 8 bases matching TRBD2. CDR3 size: 18 residues. V was clipped by 2 bases and J by 0 bases; unmatched bases: 12. Germline V CDR1 and CDR2: MNHEY, SVGEGT. CDR3: CASSYPRSSGVSSYEQYF. As DNA, the CDR3 is TGTGCCAGCAGTTACCCGAGGAGTAGCGGGGTGAGCTCCTACGAGCAGTACTTC.

The chain has TRBV30 and TRBJ2-7, with TRBD1 matching over 7 bases. The germline V gene has CDR1 GTSNPN and CDR2 SVGIG (reference sequence). V shed 1 base and J 3 bases; nucleotides not matched to a gene: 3. The CDR3 is made up of 13 amino acids. CDR3 in amino acids: CAWSADRFYEQYF. The CDR3 DNA sequence: TGTGCCTGGAGTGCGGACAGGTTCTACGAGCAGTACTTC.

V is TRBV19 and J is TRBJ2-7; 8 nucleotides match TRBD1. From germline, CDR1 is LNHDA and CDR2 SQIVND (reference sequence). This CDR3 has 15 residues. V was clipped by 5 bases and J by 5 bases; unmatched bases: 11. The CDR3 DNA sequence: TGTGCCAGTAGTCCCCCCCAGACAGGGGTCCACGAGCAGTACTTC. Encoded protein: CASSPPQTGVHEQYF.